This T cell receptor beta chain appears in the sequencing data of a study of control samples from healthy donors and cancer patients. V lost 2 bases and J 3 bases, leaving 7 bases between the germline ends. CDR1 and CDR2 from the germline V gene are SGHAT and FQNNGV. This CDR3 comprises 14 residues. Profiled with immunoSEQ multiplex PCR; TCRdb holds only in-frame clones, not every one. The table includes about 85,000 clones, over 85% detected once. The source of this sequence is a man in his fifties or sixties in good health. V gene TRBV11-2 combines with J gene TRBJ1-4; TRBD1 might be the D (5 bases). Sequenced input: blood. The CDR3 bases are TGTGCCAGCAGCTTACAGGGCTCTAATGAAAAACTGTTTTTT. This gives the protein CASSLQGSNEKLFF.